The rows below give T cell receptor beta chains drawn from one sample of a study of blood T cells in healthy people across ages. Each CDR3 protein is one row after TCRdb ran MiXCR on the 5' RACE reads. The sample records about 1,500,000 distinct CDR3 sequences, 35% to 45% being singletons. Sequencing input: blood. Every receptor here comes from a young woman in good health. CDR3s include the opening cysteine and the closing phenylalanine or tryptophan. The D gene is left open where the match is weak. A row's size may be missing; if present it is once, few, many or a size class.

>TRBJ1-1|TRBV3-1|NA|NA|14
CASSSRGANTEAFF
TGTGCCAGCAGCTCCCGCGGGGCCAACACTGAAGCTTTCTTT
>TRBJ2-3|TRBV20-1|TRBD2|NA|16
CSARGGLAGVADTQYF
TGCAGTGCTAGAGGGGGACTAGCGGGAGTGGCAGATACGCAGTATTTT
>TRBJ2-2|TRBV3-1|TRBD2|NA|17
CASRLRGAGDNTGELFF
TGTGCCAGCAGACTCCGGGGCGCGGGAGACAACACCGGGGAGCTGTTTTTT
>TRBJ2-7|TRBV6-1|NA|few|15
CASSGGARVLYEQYF
TGTGCCAGCAGTGGCGGAGCGAGGGTCCTCTACGAGCAGTACTTC
>TRBJ2-7|TRBV7-6|TRBD2|NA|15
CASSLHGLAGDEQYF
TGTGCCAGCAGCTTACATGGACTAGCGGGAGACGAGCAGTACTTC
>TRBJ2-1|TRBV10-3|TRBD2|NA|16
CAVSESGGSSYNEQFF
TGTGCCGTCAGTGAGTCTGGCGGGAGCTCCTACAATGAGCAGTTCTTC
>TRBJ2-2|TRBV6-1|TRBD2|NA|15
CAHKRGLADTGELFF
TGTGCCCATAAAAGGGGACTAGCGGACACCGGGGAGCTGTTTTTT
>TRBJ2-1|TRBV10-3|NA|few|12
CAISAAYNEQFF
TGTGCCATCAGTGCCGCCTACAATGAGCAGTTCTTC
>TRBJ2-1|TRBV9|NA|few|16
CASSVESSLAYNEQFF
TGTGCCAGCAGCGTCGAGTCCAGCCTAGCCTACAATGAGCAGTTCTTC
>TRBJ1-5|TRBV6-1|NA|few|18
CASRRSPLGGNSNQPQHF
TGTGCCAGCAGAAGAAGTCCTCTAGGGGGAAATAGCAATCAGCCCCAGCATTTT
>TRBJ1-1|TRBV12-3/TRBV12-4|TRBD1|NA|14
CASSQGQGSAEAFF
TGTGCCAGCAGTCAAGGACAGGGGTCCGCTGAAGCTTTCTTT
>TRBJ2-7|TRBV12-3/TRBV12-4|NA|few|14
CASSLGGTIYEQYF
TGTGCCAGCAGTTTAGGTGGGACCATCTACGAGCAGTACTTC
>TRBJ2-1|TRBV20-1|TRBD2|NA|17
CSASKTPLAGGPNEQFF
TGCAGTGCTAGTAAGACCCCCCTAGCGGGAGGCCCGAATGAGCAGTTCTTC
>TRBJ1-1|TRBV20-1|TRBD1|NA|13
CSGGQGLNTEAFF
TGCAGTGGAGGACAGGGGTTGAACACTGAAGCTTTCTTT
>TRBJ1-1|TRBV9|NA|NA|15
CASSPHGGGRAEAFF
TGTGCCAGCAGCCCCCATGGGGGAGGGAGGGCTGAAGCTTTCTTT
>TRBJ2-7|TRBV29-1|NA|NA|13
CSVSSGPGYEQYF
TGCAGCGTCTCGTCGGGACCCGGCTACGAGCAGTACTTC
>TRBJ2-6|TRBV6-1|NA|NA|17
CASSLGVVISGANVLTF
TGTGCCAGCAGTCTGGGGGTTGTGATCTCTGGGGCCAACGTCCTGACTTTC
>TRBJ2-7|TRBV5-1|NA|once|14
CASSTRTGRDEQYF
TGCGCCAGCAGCACCAGGACAGGGAGGGACGAGCAGTACTTC
>TRBJ1-3|TRBV7-2|NA|NA|17
CASSLEGWGAVGNTIYF
TGTGCCAGCAGCTTAGAGGGTTGGGGGGCGGTTGGAAACACCATATATTTT
>TRBJ1-1|TRBV12-3/TRBV12-4|NA|NA|12
CASSDSGDEAFF
TGTGCCAGCAGTGACAGTGGGGATGAAGCTTTCTTT
>TRBJ2-7|TRBV6-6|TRBD1|NA|14
CASSKGQGNYEQYF
TGTGCCAGCAGTAAGGGACAGGGGAACTACGAGCAGTACTTC
>TRBJ2-5|TRBV11-1|TRBD2|few|16
CASNSSLLAGVETQYF
TGTGCCAGCAACTCCTCCCTTTTAGCGGGGGTGGAGACCCAGTACTTC
>TRBJ2-7|TRBV3-1|TRBD2|NA|16
CASSILAGGMRGEQYF
TGTGCCAGCAGCATATTAGCGGGGGGGATGAGAGGTGAGCAGTACTTC
>TRBJ2-1|TRBV11-2|NA|few|15
CASTTWGRADDEQFF
TGTGCCAGCACCACCTGGGGTAGGGCCGACGATGAGCAGTTCTTC